This T cell receptor (beta chain) is from a study of shared clonotypes between healthy human individuals. Donors, healthy HIV-negative adults, lacked recent acute infections or vaccinations. Genomic DNA belonging to each subset was distributed in equal measure over several immunoSEQ plates. In the original workflow: ImmunoSEQ output lacked quality scores and full-length reads, limiting matched filtering. Here immunoSEQ multiplex PCR was the method, and the copy in TCRdb shows in-frame clones only, minus some. V, J and clone size were drawn from that table, and D and trimming were deduced from the DNA. The sample includes around 530,000 clones, around 78% of them seen just once. The CDR3 runs to 12 residues. Per germline, CDR1 SGHNT and CDR2 YYREEE (reference sequence). Trimming took off 4 bases at V and 4 bases at J, with 8 bases between the two ends. Study-wide results and caveats: Only blood was sampled; tissue repertoires likely differ.

A remark on this clone: The antigen is not known. A much larger clone lies a single base off, so this may be a read error.

The sequence was collected from a woman between 40 and 55 years old in good health. Some clones in this sample may be carry-over from other donors' samples. Sequenced: PBMCs. V gene TRBV5-4 combines with J gene TRBJ1-2, with D uncertain. The CDR3 DNA follows: TGTGCCAGCAGCGATGACATCTATGGCTACACCTTC. Amino acid sequence: CASSDDIYGYTF.